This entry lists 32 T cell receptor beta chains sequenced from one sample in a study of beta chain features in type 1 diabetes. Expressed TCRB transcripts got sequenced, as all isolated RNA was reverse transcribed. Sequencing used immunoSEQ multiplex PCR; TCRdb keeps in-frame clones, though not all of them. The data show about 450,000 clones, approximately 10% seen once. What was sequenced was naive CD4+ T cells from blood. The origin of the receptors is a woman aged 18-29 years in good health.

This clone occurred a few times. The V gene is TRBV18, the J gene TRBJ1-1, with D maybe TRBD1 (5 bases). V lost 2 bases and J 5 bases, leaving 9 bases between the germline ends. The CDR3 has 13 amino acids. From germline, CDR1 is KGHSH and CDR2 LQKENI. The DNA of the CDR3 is TGTGCCAGCTCACCAGGCAGGGCAACTGAAGCTTTCTTT. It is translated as CASSPGRATEAFF.

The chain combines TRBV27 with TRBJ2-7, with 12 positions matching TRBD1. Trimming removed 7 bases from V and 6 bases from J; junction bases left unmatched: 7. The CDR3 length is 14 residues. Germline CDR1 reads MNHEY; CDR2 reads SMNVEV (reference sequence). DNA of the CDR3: TGTGCCAGCAAATCCGGGACAGGGGGCCTCGAGCAGTACTTC. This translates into CASKSGTGGLEQYF.

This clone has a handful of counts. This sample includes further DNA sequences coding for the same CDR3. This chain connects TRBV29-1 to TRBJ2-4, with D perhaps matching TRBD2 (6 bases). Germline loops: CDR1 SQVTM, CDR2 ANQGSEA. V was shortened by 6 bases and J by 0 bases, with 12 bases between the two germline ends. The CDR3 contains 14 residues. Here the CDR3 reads CSVGGGLAKNIQYF. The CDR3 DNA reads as TGCAGCGTGGGAGGCGGGTTAGCCAAAAACATTCAGTACTTC.

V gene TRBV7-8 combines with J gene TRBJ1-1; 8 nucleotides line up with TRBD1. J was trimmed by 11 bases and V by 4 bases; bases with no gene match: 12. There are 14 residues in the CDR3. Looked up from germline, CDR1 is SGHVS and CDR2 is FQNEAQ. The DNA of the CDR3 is TGTGCCAGCAGCTCCGTCCCGGGACAGGTTGAGGCTTTCTTT. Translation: CASSSVPGQVEAFF. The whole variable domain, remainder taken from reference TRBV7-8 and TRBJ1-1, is GAGVSQSPRYKVAKRGQDVALRCDPISGHVSLFWYQQALGQGPEFLTYFQNEAQLDKSGLPSDRFFAERPEGSVSTLKIQRTQQEDSAVYLCASSSVPGQVEAFFGQGTRLTVV.

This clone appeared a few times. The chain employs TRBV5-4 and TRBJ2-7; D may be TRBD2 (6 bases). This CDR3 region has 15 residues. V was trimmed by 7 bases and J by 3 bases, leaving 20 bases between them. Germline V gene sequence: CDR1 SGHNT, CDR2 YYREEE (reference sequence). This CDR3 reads CASPMRLVVIYEQYF. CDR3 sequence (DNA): TGTGCCAGCCCGATGCGACTAGTTGTAATCTACGAGCAGTACTTC.

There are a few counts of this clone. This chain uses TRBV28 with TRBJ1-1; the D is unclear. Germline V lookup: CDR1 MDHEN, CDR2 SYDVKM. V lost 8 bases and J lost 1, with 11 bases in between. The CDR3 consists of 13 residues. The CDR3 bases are TGTGCCAGCTTCCAAAGTCGGAACACTGAAGCTTTCTTT. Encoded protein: CASFQSRNTEAFF.

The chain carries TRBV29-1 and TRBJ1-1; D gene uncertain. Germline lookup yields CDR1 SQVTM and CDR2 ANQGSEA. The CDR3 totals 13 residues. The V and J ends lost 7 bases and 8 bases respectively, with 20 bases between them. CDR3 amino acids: CSAAVSEGREAFF. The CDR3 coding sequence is TGCAGCGCCGCGGTTAGTGAGGGAAGGGAAGCTTTCTTT.

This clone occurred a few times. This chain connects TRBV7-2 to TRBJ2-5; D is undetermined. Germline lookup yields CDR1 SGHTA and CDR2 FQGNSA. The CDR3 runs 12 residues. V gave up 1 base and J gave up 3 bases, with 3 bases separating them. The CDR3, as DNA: TGTGCCAGCAGCTTAGTCAAAGAGACCCAGTACTTC. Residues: CASSLVKETQYF.

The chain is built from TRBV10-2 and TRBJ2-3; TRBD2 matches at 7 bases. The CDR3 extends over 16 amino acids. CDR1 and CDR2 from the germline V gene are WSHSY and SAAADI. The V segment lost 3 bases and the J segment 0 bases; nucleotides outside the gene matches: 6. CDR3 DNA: TGCGCCAGCAGTGATCCTAGCGGTCCTAGCACAGATACGCAGTATTTT. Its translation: CASSDPSGPSTDTQYF.

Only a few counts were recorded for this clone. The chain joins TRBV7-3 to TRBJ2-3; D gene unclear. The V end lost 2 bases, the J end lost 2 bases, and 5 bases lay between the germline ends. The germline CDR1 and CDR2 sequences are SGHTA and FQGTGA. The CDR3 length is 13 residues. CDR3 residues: CASSLAATDTQYF. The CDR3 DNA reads TGTGCCAGCAGCTTAGCGGCCACAGATACGCAGTATTTT.

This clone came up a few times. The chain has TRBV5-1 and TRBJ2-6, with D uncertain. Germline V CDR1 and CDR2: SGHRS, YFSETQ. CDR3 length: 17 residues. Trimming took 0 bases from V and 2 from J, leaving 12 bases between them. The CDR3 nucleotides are TGCGCCAGCAGCTTGGCCATCAGGCCCGCTGGGGCCAACGTCCTGACTTTC. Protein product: CASSLAIRPAGANVLTF.

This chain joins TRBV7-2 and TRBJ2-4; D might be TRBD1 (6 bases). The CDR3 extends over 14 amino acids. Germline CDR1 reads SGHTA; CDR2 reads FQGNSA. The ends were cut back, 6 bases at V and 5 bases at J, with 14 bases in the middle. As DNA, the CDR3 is TGTGCCAGCAGACTATACAGGGATGAAAACATTCAGTACTTC. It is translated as CASRLYRDENIQYF.

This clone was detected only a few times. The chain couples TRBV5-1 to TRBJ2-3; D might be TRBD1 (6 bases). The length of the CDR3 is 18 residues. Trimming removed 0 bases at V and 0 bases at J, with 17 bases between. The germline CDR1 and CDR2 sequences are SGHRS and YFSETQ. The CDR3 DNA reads TGCGCCAGCAGCTTGGCCATGGACAGTCGTTCTAGCACAGATACGCAGTATTTT. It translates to CASSLAMDSRSSTDTQYF.

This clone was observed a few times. CDR3 DNA sequence: TGTGCCAGCAGTGGACAGGGGATAAAAGGTCCTAATGGCTACACCTTC. Its translation is CASSGQGIKGPNGYTF. The rearrangement joins TRBV25-1 to TRBJ1-2, with 8 bases matching TRBD1. The J segment lost 6 bases and the V segment lost 4 bases, leaving 13 bases of the junction unmatched. CDR3 length: 16 amino acids. CDR1 is MGHDK, CDR2 SYGVNS, per germline.

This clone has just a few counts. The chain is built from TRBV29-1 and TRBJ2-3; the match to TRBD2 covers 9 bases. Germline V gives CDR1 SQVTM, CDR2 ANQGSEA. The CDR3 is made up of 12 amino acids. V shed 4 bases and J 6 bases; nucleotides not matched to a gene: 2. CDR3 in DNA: TGCAGCGTTGGACTAGCGGAGGATACGCAGTATTTT. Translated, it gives CSVGLAEDTQYF.

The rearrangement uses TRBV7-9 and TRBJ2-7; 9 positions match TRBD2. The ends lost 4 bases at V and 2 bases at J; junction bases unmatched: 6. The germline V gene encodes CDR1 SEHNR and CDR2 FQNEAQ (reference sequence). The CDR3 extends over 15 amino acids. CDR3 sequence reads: CASSSLAGRPYEQYF. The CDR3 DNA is TGTGCCAGCAGCTCGCTAGCGGGGAGGCCCTACGAGCAGTACTTC.

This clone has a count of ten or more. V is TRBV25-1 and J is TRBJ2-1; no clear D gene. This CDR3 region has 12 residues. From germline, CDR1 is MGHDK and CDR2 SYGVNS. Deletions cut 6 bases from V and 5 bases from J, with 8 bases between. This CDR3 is CASRSGNNEQFF. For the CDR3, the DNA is TGTGCCAGCAGGTCAGGAAACAATGAGCAGTTCTTC.

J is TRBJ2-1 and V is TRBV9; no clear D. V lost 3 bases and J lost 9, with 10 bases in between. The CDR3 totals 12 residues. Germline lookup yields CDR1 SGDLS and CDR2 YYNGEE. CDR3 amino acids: CASSALEGEQFF. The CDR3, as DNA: TGTGCCAGCAGCGCCCTAGAAGGTGAGCAGTTCTTC. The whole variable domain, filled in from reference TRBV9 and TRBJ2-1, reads DSGVTQTPKHLITATGQRVTLRCSPRSGDLSVYWYQQSLDQGLQFLIQYYNGEERAKGNILERFSAQQFPDLHSELNLSSLELGDSALYFCASSALEGEQFFGPGTRLTVL.

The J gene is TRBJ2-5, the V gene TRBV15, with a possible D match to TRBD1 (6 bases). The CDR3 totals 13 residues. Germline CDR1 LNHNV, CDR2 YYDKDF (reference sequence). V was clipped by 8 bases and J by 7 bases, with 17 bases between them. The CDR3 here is CATATGGRWTQYF. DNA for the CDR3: TGTGCCACCGCGACTGGGGGCCGGTGGACCCAGTACTTC.

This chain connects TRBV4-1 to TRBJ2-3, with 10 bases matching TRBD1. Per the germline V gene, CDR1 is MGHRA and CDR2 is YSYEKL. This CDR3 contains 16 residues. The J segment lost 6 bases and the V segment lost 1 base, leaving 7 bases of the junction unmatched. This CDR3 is CASSQVATGGVDTQYF. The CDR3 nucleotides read TGCGCCAGCAGCCAAGTGGCGACAGGGGGCGTGGATACGCAGTATTTT.

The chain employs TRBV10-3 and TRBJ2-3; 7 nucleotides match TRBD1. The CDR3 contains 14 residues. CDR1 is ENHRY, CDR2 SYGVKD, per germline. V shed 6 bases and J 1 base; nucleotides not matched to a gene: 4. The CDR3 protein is CAISAGQGTDTQYF. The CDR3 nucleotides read TGTGCCATCAGCGCCGGACAGGGCACAGATACGCAGTATTTT.

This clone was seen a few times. The CDR3 spells CASSVSAGEFDTQYF. In DNA, the CDR3 is TGTGCCAGCAGCGTGTCAGCGGGGGAGTTTGATACGCAGTATTTT. This sequence joins TRBV9 and TRBJ2-3; 8 nucleotides align to TRBD2. The CDR3 sequence is 15 residues long. Germline V gives CDR1 SGDLS, CDR2 YYNGEE. The junction had 8 bases not matched to a gene; V was cut back by 2 bases and J by 6 bases.

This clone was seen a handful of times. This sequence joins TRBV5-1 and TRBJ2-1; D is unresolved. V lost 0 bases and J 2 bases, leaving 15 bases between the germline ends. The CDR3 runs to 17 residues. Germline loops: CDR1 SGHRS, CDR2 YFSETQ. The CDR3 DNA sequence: TGCGCCAGCAGCTTGGTCCCCACAGCGAACCCCTACAATGAGCAGTTCTTC. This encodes CASSLVPTANPYNEQFF.

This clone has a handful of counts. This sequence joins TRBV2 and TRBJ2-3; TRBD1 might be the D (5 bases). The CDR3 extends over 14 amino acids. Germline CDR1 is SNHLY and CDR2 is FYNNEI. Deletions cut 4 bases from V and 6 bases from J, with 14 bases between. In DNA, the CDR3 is TGTGCCAGCAGTGTTAGCAGGGCGGCGGATACGCAGTATTTT. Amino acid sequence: CASSVSRAADTQYF.

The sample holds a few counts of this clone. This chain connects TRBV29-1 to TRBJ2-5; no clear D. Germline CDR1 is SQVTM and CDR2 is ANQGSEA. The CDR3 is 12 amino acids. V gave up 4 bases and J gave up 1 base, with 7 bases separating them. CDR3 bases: TGCAGCGTTGCGGACGGCCAAGAGACCCAGTACTTC. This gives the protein CSVADGQETQYF.

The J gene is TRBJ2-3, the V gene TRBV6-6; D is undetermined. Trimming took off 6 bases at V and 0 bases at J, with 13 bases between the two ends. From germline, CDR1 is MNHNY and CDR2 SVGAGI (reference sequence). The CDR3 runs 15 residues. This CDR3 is CASSYDLTSTDTQYF. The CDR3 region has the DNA TGTGCCAGCAGCTATGACTTGACTAGCACAGATACGCAGTATTTT.

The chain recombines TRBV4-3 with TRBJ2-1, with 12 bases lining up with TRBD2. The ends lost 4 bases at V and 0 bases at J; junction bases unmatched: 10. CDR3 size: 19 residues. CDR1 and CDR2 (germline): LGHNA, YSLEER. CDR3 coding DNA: TGCGCCAGCAGCCTAGACCTAGCGGGAGGGCCGAGCTCCTACAATGAGCAGTTCTTC. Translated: CASSLDLAGGPSSYNEQFF.

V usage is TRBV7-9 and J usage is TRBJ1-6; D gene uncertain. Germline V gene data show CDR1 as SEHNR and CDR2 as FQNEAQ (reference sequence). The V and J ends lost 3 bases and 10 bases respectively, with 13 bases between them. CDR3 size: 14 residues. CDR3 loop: CASSLDPEGSPLHF. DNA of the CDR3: TGTGCCAGCAGCTTGGACCCCGAAGGGTCACCCCTCCACTTT.

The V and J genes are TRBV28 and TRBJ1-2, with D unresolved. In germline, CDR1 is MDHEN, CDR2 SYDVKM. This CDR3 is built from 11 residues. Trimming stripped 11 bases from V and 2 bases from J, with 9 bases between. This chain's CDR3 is CAHGQNYGYTF. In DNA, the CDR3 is TGTGCCCACGGGCAGAACTATGGCTACACCTTC.

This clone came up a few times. In nucleotides, the CDR3 is TGTGCCAGCAGCGACCCGGGACTAGCGGGGGTTGGGGAGACCCAGTACTTC. Its translation: CASSDPGLAGVGETQYF. This sequence joins TRBV9 and TRBJ2-5; the match to TRBD2 covers 14 bases. J was trimmed by 5 bases and V by 3 bases; bases with no gene match: 9. The germline V gene has CDR1 SGDLS and CDR2 YYNGEE. The CDR3 spans 17 residues.

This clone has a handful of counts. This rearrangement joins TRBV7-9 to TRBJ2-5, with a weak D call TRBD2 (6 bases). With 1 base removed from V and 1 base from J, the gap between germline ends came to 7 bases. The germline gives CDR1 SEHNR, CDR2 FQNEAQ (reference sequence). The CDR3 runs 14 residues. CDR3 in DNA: TGTGCCAGCAGCTTAGGGACTACCCAAGAGACCCAGTACTTC. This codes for CASSLGTTQETQYF.

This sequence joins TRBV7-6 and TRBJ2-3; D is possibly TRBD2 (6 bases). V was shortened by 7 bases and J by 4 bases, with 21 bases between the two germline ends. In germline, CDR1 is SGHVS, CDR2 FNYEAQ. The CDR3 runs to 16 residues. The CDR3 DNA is TGTGCCAGCACCCAACGCGGGACCCAGTGGGCAGATACGCAGTATTTT. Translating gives CASTQRGTQWADTQYF.